One sample yielded the 18 T cell receptor beta chains listed below, sequenced in a study of blood T cell repertoires in COVID-19. Only in-frame clones appear in the TCRdb table, and some are missing; sequencing was by immunoSEQ multiplex PCR. This table holds around 350,000 clones, 85% to 90% found once. Material for sequencing was peripheral blood. These receptors were obtained from a human donor in a cohort sampled during active COVID-19.

This chain connects TRBV4-2 to TRBJ2-1; D uncertain. Germline V gene sequence: CDR1 LGHNA, CDR2 YNFKEQ. This CDR3 comprises 15 residues. Trimming stripped 1 base from V and 0 bases from J, with 7 bases between. The CDR3 bases are TGTGCCAGCAGCCAAGGCATTAGCTCCTACAATGAGCAGTTCTTC. Its translation is CASSQGISSYNEQFF.

The CDR3 DNA sequence: TGTGCCGGGTCAGACAGCGTGAACACTGAAGCTTTCTTT. This encodes CAGSDSVNTEAFF. This sequence joins TRBV12-3 or TRBV12-4 and TRBJ1-1; TRBD1 might be the D (5 bases). Between the trimmed V and J ends, which lost 11 bases and 0 bases, there was a span of 13 bases. This CDR3 region has 13 residues.

The chain is built from TRBV7-9 and TRBJ1-6; TRBD1 agrees at 9 bases. The V gene's germline CDR1 is SEHNR and CDR2 FQNEAQ (reference sequence). V shed 1 base and J 4 bases; nucleotides not matched to a gene: 5. The CDR3 sequence is 17 residues long. CDR3 sequence (DNA): TGTGCCAGCAGCTTAGTCCTAGGGACAGGGTATAATTCACCCCTCCACTTT. This encodes CASSLVLGTGYNSPLHF.

V is TRBV9 and J is TRBJ2-1; 8 positions match TRBD2. The CDR3 has 16 residues. The V gene end was trimmed by 0 bases and the J gene end by 2 bases; junction bases not matched to a gene: 4. CDR1 is SGDLS, CDR2 YYNGEE, per germline. CDR3 DNA: TGTGCCAGCAGCGTAGTTTCAGCGGGAGCCTACAATGAGCAGTTCTTC. It is translated as CASSVVSAGAYNEQFF.

This clone was seen only a few times. CDR3 DNA sequence: TGTGCCAGCAGCCTTAACCGAGACACGAGAGACAATTCACCCCTCCACTTT. This translates into CASSLNRDTRDNSPLHF. The chain is built from TRBV28 and TRBJ1-6; no clear D. Germline assignment: CDR1 MDHEN and CDR2 SYDVKM. V was shortened by 6 bases and J by 7 bases, with 22 bases between the two germline ends. This CDR3 has 17 amino acids. The full variable domain, with the rest looked up from reference TRBV28 and TRBJ1-6, is DVKVTQSSRYLVKRTGEKVFLECVQDMDHENMFWYRQDPGLGLRLIYFSYDVKMKEKGDIPEGYSVSREKKERFSLILESASTNQTSMYLCASSLNRDTRDNSPLHFGNGTRLTVT.

This chain connects TRBV6-5 to TRBJ2-2; maybe TRBD1 (7 bases). Trimming shortened V by 0 bases and J by 7 bases, and 15 bases separated the two germline ends. This CDR3 spans 16 amino acids. Germline CDR1 reads MNHEY; CDR2 reads SVGAGI. The CDR3 sequence is CASSYSSGQGGGELFF. DNA of the CDR3: TGTGCCAGCAGTTACTCGTCGGGTCAGGGGGGCGGGGAGCTGTTTTTT.

The rearrangement uses TRBV12-3 or TRBV12-4 and TRBJ2-7; D is undetermined. V lost 5 bases to trimming and J lost 3 bases, with 8 bases between them. The length of the CDR3 is 12 residues. The CDR3 sequence: CASSPLLYEQYF. The CDR3 coding sequence is TGTGCCAGCAGTCCCCTCCTCTACGAGCAGTACTTC.

V gene TRBV3-1 (or the pseudogene TRBV3-2) combines with J gene TRBJ2-7, with D perhaps matching TRBD2 (6 bases). The CDR3 spans 16 residues. The germline V gene has CDR1 LGHDT and CDR2 YNNKEL (reference sequence). V was shortened by 4 bases and J by 5 bases, with 21 bases between the two germline ends. The CDR3 loop reads CASSRRLRDRRDEQYF. The CDR3 DNA is TGTGCCAGCAGCCGCAGGCTCCGGGACCGGAGGGACGAGCAGTACTTC.

The gene calls are TRBV19 and TRBJ2-5; TRBD2 aligns across 10 bases. V trimming: 5 bases; J trimming: 1 base; junction bases outside the gene matches: 4. The germline gives CDR1 LNHDA, CDR2 SQIVND (reference sequence). The CDR3 is 15 residues long. CDR3 nucleotide sequence: TGTGCCAGTAGTCCTAGCGGGAGCTTCCAAGAGACCCAGTACTTC. Its translation: CASSPSGSFQETQYF.

The chain links TRBV3-1 (or the pseudogene TRBV3-2) to TRBJ1-6, with TRBD1 matching over 8 bases. CDR3 length equals 15 residues. Germline V gene sequence: CDR1 LGHDT, CDR2 YNNKEL (reference sequence). V shed 4 bases, J shed 7 bases, and the junction held 6 bases outside the gene matches. Here the CDR3 reads CASSPGQGENSPLHF. For the CDR3, the DNA is TGTGCCAGCAGCCCTGGACAGGGTGAGAATTCACCCCTCCACTTT.

The chain carries TRBV13 and TRBJ2-3; TRBD2 might be the D (6 bases). The CDR3 has 13 amino acids. V was pared by 4 bases and J by 8 bases, with 13 bases between. Germline V lookup: CDR1 PRHDT, CDR2 FYEKMQ (reference sequence). In DNA, the CDR3 is TGTGCCAGCAGCTGGAACCGGGACTCTACGCAGTATTTT. Translation: CASSWNRDSTQYF.

The chain uses TRBV5-1 and TRBJ2-5; D is unresolved. The CDR3 runs 14 residues. The V gene's germline CDR1 is SGHRS and CDR2 YFSETQ. Trimming pared 0 bases from V and 9 bases from J, leaving 15 bases between. CDR3 region: CASSLAESAAAQYF. The CDR3 DNA is TGCGCCAGCAGCTTGGCCGAGAGCGCTGCGGCCCAGTACTTC.

The V and J genes are TRBV19 and TRBJ2-3; TRBD2 matches 8 bases. J gave up 1 base and V 10 bases, and 1 base lay outside the gene matches. In germline, CDR1 is LNHDA, CDR2 SQIVND (reference sequence). The CDR3 runs to 12 residues. CDR3 residues: CATRGGTDTQYF. DNA of the CDR3: TGTGCCACGCGGGGGGGCACAGATACGCAGTATTTT.

The chain uses TRBV11-2 and TRBJ2-7, with 10 nucleotides matching TRBD2. This CDR3 is 17 amino acids long. J gave up 1 base and V 6 bases, and 12 bases lay outside the gene matches. Germline V lookup: CDR1 SGHAT, CDR2 FQNNGV. This CDR3 is CASSFKMGLASSYEQYF. DNA of the CDR3: TGTGCCAGCAGTTTCAAGATGGGACTAGCGTCTTCCTACGAGCAGTACTTC.

The chain has TRBV30 and TRBJ2-5; possibly TRBD2 for D (5 bases). V gave up 0 bases and J gave up 3 bases, with 11 bases separating them. The CDR3 covers 14 residues. From germline, CDR1 is GTSNPN and CDR2 SVGIG (reference sequence). The CDR3 loop is CAWSVSGTEETQYF. The DNA for the CDR3 is TGTGCCTGGAGTGTAAGCGGTACAGAAGAGACCCAGTACTTC.

The chain links TRBV2 to TRBJ1-3; D is possibly TRBD1 (5 bases). CDR1 and CDR2 (germline): SNHLY, FYNNEI. The length of the CDR3 is 12 residues. V lost 8 bases and J lost 3, with 8 bases in between. The CDR3 region has the DNA TGTGCCAGCTGGGGGGATGGAAACACCATATATTTT. As protein: CASWGDGNTIYF.

The chain links TRBV27 to TRBJ2-7; the D is unclear. This CDR3 spans 16 amino acids. The germline V gene encodes CDR1 MNHEY and CDR2 SMNVEV (reference sequence). Trimming removed 8 bases from V and 1 base from J, with 21 bases in between. CDR3 residues: CASFTHAEKSSYEQYF. DNA for the CDR3: TGTGCCAGCTTCACGCATGCGGAAAAAAGTTCCTACGAGCAGTACTTC.

This chain joins TRBV19 and TRBJ1-1; 7 bases map to TRBD1. The V and J ends lost 3 bases and 4 bases, in that order; junction bases with no gene match: 2. This CDR3 region has 13 residues. CDR1 and CDR2 from the germline V gene are LNHDA and SQIVND (reference sequence). DNA of the CDR3: TGTGCCAGTAGTATGAGGACAGGCACTGAAGCTTTCTTT. Protein: CASSMRTGTEAFF. Using reference TRBV19 and TRBJ1-1 for the parts outside the CDR3, the full variable domain is DGGITQSPKYLFRKEGQNVTLSCEQNLNHDAMYWYRQDPGQGLRLIYYSQIVNDFQKGDIAEGYSVSREKKESFPLTVTSAQKNPTAFYLCASSMRTGTEAFFGQGTRLTVV.